Presented here are 22 T cell receptor beta chains from one specimen sequenced in a study of graft-versus-host responses after intestinal transplantation. Some clones are missing from TCRdb's copy, which holds only in-frame ones; the method was immunoSEQ multiplex PCR. This sample yields approximately 85,000 clones, of which about 91% are seen a single time; 7.6% belongs to the top ten. These receptors are not linked to any known antigen. Here the sequenced sample was unstimulated CD8+ T cells sorted from spleen or lymph node cells, taken before transplant. The receptors originated from a human donor who was the organ donor for an intestinal transplant.

The chain has TRBV14 and TRBJ2-4; 7 bases match TRBD2. The germline CDR1 and CDR2 sequences are SGHDN and FVKESK. The J segment lost 8 bases and the V segment lost 1 base, leaving 8 bases of the junction unmatched. This CDR3 is built from 15 residues. CDR3 coding DNA: TGTGCCAGCAGCCAAGTAGGCGGGGGATTGCACATTCAGTACTTC. This gives the protein CASSQVGGGLHIQYF.

V usage is TRBV4-1 and J usage is TRBJ2-5; D assignment may be TRBD1 or TRBD2 (5 bases each). CDR3 length: 14 amino acids. Trimming took off 4 bases at V and 5 bases at J, with 14 bases between the two ends. Germline CDR1 and CDR2: MGHRA and YSYEKL. CDR3 DNA sequence: TGCGCCAGCAGCCTCCAAAGGGGCGGGGAGACCCAGTACTTC. It codes for CASSLQRGGETQYF.

The chain is built from TRBV5-1 and TRBJ2-5, with TRBD2 identical over 7 bases. Germline V lookup: CDR1 SGHRS, CDR2 YFSETQ. Trimming cost V 4 bases and J 5 bases; bases outside gene matches: 11. This CDR3 has 15 amino acids. The CDR3 DNA reads as TGCGCCAGCAGCCCTGGACGGGGGGAGGTGGAGACCCAGTACTTC. The encoded protein is CASSPGRGEVETQYF.

As for this clone: Other nucleotide sequences in the sample specify the same CDR3. The rearrangement links TRBV7-6 to TRBJ1-4; 7 positions match TRBD1. CDR3 length: 15 amino acids. Trimming cost V 1 base and J 8 bases; bases outside gene matches: 7. Germline CDR1 SGHVS, CDR2 FNYEAQ. CDR3 DNA sequence: TGTGCCAGCAGCTTAGTGGACAGGCAAGGGGAAAAACTGTTTTTT. Residues: CASSLVDRQGEKLFF.

The V call is TRBV30, the J call TRBJ1-2; D is perhaps TRBD1 (6 bases). Germline CDR1 is GTSNPN and CDR2 is SVGIG (reference sequence). With 3 bases removed from V and 8 bases from J, the gap between germline ends came to 19 bases. This CDR3 has 14 residues. DNA for the CDR3: TGTGCCTGGAGCGCCTTAAGGGGGATCGACGGCTACACCTTC. Protein: CAWSALRGIDGYTF.

A single count supports this clone. This chain uses TRBV7-3 with TRBJ2-1; maybe TRBD1 (5 bases). This CDR3 region has 16 residues. Germline CDR1 and CDR2: SGHTA and FQGTGA. V dropped 5 bases and J dropped 3 bases, with 17 bases sitting between them. The CDR3 nucleotides are TGTGCCAGCAGCCGGTGGGGCAATTGGAGCTACAATGAGCAGTTCTTC. The encoded protein is CASSRWGNWSYNEQFF.

The chain combines TRBV5-6 with TRBJ2-7; TRBD1 is a possible D gene (6 bases). Germline-derived CDR1 and CDR2 are SGHDT and YYEEEE. The CDR3 is made up of 16 amino acids. The V and J ends lost 0 bases and 0 bases respectively, with 13 bases between them. The CDR3 is CASSLGTERSSYEQYF. The CDR3 DNA reads TGTGCCAGCAGCTTGGGGACAGAAAGGTCCTCCTACGAGCAGTACTTC.

The rearrangement links TRBV7-9 to TRBJ1-2; TRBD1 might be the D (6 bases). Germline-derived CDR1 and CDR2 are SEHNR and FQNEAQ (reference sequence). CDR3 length: 13 amino acids. The V end lost 4 bases, the J end lost 8 bases, and 14 bases lay between the germline ends. CDR3 nucleotides: TGTGCCAGCAGCTCGTTCGGGACACAGGGCTACACCTTC. This codes for CASSSFGTQGYTF. Complete variable domain (other parts from reference TRBV7-9 and TRBJ1-2): DTGVSQNPRHKITKRGQNVTFRCDPISEHNRLYWYRQTLGQGPEFLTYFQNEAQLEKSRLLSDRFSAERPKGSFSTLEIQRTEQGDSAMYLCASSSFGTQGYTFGSGTRLTVV.

Concerning this clone itself: At one end, the junction sequence differs from germline, possibly due to a read error. The genes are TRBV4-1 and TRBJ1-4, with 12 nucleotides matching TRBD1. CDR1 is MGHRA, CDR2 YSYEKL, per germline. CDR3 length: 18 amino acids. The CDR3 bases are TGCGCCAGCAACCAAGACGGGACAGGGGGCGCAACTAATGAAAAACTGTTTTTT. Translating gives CASNQDGTGGATNEKLFF.

This clone was seen only once. V and J are TRBV27 and TRBJ2-2; D remains ambiguous. Per germline, CDR1 MNHEY and CDR2 SMNVEV (reference sequence). The V and J ends lost 1 base and 3 bases respectively, with 3 bases between them. The CDR3 extends over 13 amino acids. Here the CDR3 reads CASSLLDTGELFF. The CDR3 DNA follows: TGTGCCAGCAGTTTATTGGACACCGGGGAGCTGTTTTTT.

This clone was recorded once. The V gene is TRBV5-6, the J gene TRBJ1-2; D is perhaps TRBD1 (6 bases). The germline V gene encodes CDR1 SGHDT and CDR2 YYEEEE. This CDR3 contains 13 residues. The V end lost 4 bases, the J end lost 4 bases, and 11 bases lay between the germline ends. The CDR3: CASSAGQIYGYTF. The CDR3 nucleotides read TGTGCCAGCAGCGCCGGACAGATCTATGGCTACACCTTC. The full variable domain, with the rest looked up from reference TRBV5-6 and TRBJ1-2, is DAGVTQSPTHLIKTRGQQVTLRCSPKSGHDTVSWYQQALGQGPQFIFQYYEEEERQRGNFPDRFSGHQFPNYSSELNVNALLLGDSALYLCASSAGQIYGYTFGSGTRLTVV.

As DNA, the CDR3 is TGCGCCAGCAGCCAAGTCAGGGAACTAGCGGCGCCCTACGAGCAGTACTTC. Translated, it gives CASSQVRELAAPYEQYF. The chain links TRBV4-1 to TRBJ2-7; TRBD2 matches at 8 bases. V shed 1 base and J 2 bases; nucleotides not matched to a gene: 10. This CDR3 is built from 17 residues. Germline V gene lookup returns CDR1 MGHRA and CDR2 YSYEKL.

The chain carries TRBV4-2 and TRBJ2-1; TRBD2 matches 9 bases. Trimming cost V 4 bases and J 3 bases; bases outside gene matches: 7. Per the germline V gene, CDR1 is LGHNA and CDR2 is YNFKEQ. CDR3 length: 16 residues. CDR3 amino acids: CASSPLAGEGYNEQFF. DNA for the CDR3: TGTGCCAGCAGCCCTTTAGCGGGGGAAGGCTACAATGAGCAGTTCTTC.

The rearrangement uses TRBV5-4 and TRBJ2-7; 8 bases line up with TRBD1. The CDR3 is 12 residues long. Trimming at V came to 4 bases and at J to 6 bases, leaving 3 bases not matched to a gene. Germline V gene sequence: CDR1 SGHNT, CDR2 YYREEE (reference sequence). CDR3 sequence reads: CASSRGTGEQYF. The CDR3 nucleotides are TGTGCCAGCAGCCGTGGGACAGGCGAGCAGTACTTC.

The V and J genes are TRBV11-3 and TRBJ1-2; the match to TRBD1 covers 7 bases. The CDR3 spans 15 residues. The junction had 10 bases not matched to a gene; V was cut back by 5 bases and J by 4 bases. Germline V gene lookup returns CDR1 SGHNT and CDR2 YENEEA. CDR3 DNA: TGTGCCAGCAGCCCCTTAGGGGGCGCGGGCTATGGCTACACCTTC. Protein sequence: CASSPLGGAGYGYTF. The full variable domain, in which reference TRBV11-3 and TRBJ1-2 provide the parts outside the CDR3, is EAGVVQSPRYKIIEKKQPVAFWCNPISGHNTLYWYLQNLGQGPELLIRYENEEAVDDSQLPKDRFSAERLKGVDSTLKIQPAELGDSAVYLCASSPLGGAGYGYTFGSGTRLTVV.

This sequence joins TRBV4-2 and TRBJ2-1, with D hard to call. The V end was cut by 0 bases, the J end by 6 bases, with 15 bases between. This CDR3 is built from 16 residues. Per germline, CDR1 LGHNA and CDR2 YNFKEQ. DNA of the CDR3: TGTGCCAGCAGCCAAGATTTTCGGGTCGCCCTCAATGAGCAGTTCTTC. Its protein is CASSQDFRVALNEQFF.

This rearrangement joins TRBV30 to TRBJ1-2; TRBD1 matches at 7 bases. This CDR3 is 13 amino acids long. V shed 1 base, J shed 6 bases, and the junction held 5 bases outside the gene matches. Germline CDR1 reads GTSNPN; CDR2 reads SVGIG (reference sequence). CDR3 DNA sequence: TGTGCCTGGAGTGAGACAGGGTTGCATGGCTACACCTTC. It specifies CAWSETGLHGYTF.

This clone was seen a single time. Other nucleotide sequences in the sample specify the same CDR3. The chain combines TRBV6-5 with TRBJ2-7, with D maybe TRBD2 (5 bases). The germline V gene encodes CDR1 MNHEY and CDR2 SVGAGI. CDR3 length equals 13 residues. The V and J ends lost 0 bases and 4 bases respectively, with 7 bases between them. The CDR3 loop reads CASSYSRGYEQYF. CDR3 in DNA: TGTGCCAGCAGTTACTCGAGAGGGTACGAGCAGTACTTC.

V gene TRBV7-9 combines with J gene TRBJ1-2; 9 nucleotides match TRBD1. CDR3 size: 14 residues. The junction had 4 bases not matched to a gene; V was cut back by 5 bases and J by 3 bases. Germline assignment: CDR1 SEHNR and CDR2 FQNEAQ (reference sequence). In nucleotides, the CDR3 is TGTGCCAGCAGCGGACAGGGGACGGACTATGGCTACACCTTC. Translated, it gives CASSGQGTDYGYTF.

CDR3 coding DNA: TGTGCCAGCAGTTTTGGGGCTAGCGGGAGTTTCTACGAGCAGTACTTC. It codes for CASSFGASGSFYEQYF. The V call is TRBV28, the J call TRBJ2-7; 10 nucleotides match TRBD2. The germline V gene has CDR1 MDHEN and CDR2 SYDVKM. V shed 3 bases, J shed 3 bases, and the junction held 8 bases outside the gene matches. The CDR3 has 16 amino acids.

The chain employs TRBV4-1 and TRBJ2-1, with 10 positions matching TRBD2. CDR1 is MGHRA, CDR2 YSYEKL, per germline. The J segment lost 8 bases and the V segment lost 2 bases, leaving 6 bases of the junction unmatched. CDR3 size: 15 residues. The CDR3 region has the DNA TGCGCCAGCAGCCAATCCGGGACTAGCGCTGATGAGCAGTTCTTC. Protein sequence: CASSQSGTSADEQFF.

The V and J genes are TRBV5-1 and TRBJ2-5; D may be TRBD1 (5 bases). Matching the DNA end better, TRBJ2-7 makes the J call doubtful. The CDR3 sequence is 13 residues long. Germline V gene lookup returns CDR1 SGHRS and CDR2 YFSETQ. The DNA of the CDR3 is TGCGCCAGCAGATCGACAGCCAGCTACGAGCAGTACTTC. Its translation: CASRSTASYEQYF.